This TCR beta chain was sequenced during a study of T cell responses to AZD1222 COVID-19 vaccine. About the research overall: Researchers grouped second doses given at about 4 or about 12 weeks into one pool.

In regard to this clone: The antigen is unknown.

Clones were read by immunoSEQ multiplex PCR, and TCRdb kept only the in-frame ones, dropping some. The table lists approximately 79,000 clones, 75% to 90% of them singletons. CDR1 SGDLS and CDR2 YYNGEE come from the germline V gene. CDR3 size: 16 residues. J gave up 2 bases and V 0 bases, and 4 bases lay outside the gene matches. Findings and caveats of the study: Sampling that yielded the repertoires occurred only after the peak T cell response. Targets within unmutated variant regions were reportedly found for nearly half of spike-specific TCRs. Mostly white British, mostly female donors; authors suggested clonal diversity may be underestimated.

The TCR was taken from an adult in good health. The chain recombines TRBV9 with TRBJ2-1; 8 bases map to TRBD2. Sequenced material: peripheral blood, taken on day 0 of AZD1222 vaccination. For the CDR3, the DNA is TGTGCCAGCAGCGTAGTAGTAGCGGGGACCTACAATGAGCAGTTCTTC. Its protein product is CASSVVVAGTYNEQFF. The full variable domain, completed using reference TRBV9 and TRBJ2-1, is DSGVTQTPKHLITATGQRVTLRCSPRSGDLSVYWYQQSLDQGLQFLIQYYNGEERAKGNILERFSAQQFPDLHSELNLSSLELGDSALYFCASSVVVAGTYNEQFFGPGTRLTVL.